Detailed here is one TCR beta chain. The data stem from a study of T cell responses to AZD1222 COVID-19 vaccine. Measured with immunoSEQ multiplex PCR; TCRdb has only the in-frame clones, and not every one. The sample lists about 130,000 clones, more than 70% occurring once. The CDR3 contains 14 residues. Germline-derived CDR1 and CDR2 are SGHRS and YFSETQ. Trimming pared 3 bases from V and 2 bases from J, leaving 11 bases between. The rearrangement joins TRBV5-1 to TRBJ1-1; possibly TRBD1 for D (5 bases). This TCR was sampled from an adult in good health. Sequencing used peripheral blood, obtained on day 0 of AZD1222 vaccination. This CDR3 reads CASSWSTGNTEAFF. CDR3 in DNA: TGCGCCAGCAGCTGGAGTACAGGTAACACTGAAGCTTTCTTT.